The rows below give T cell receptor beta chains drawn from one sample of a study of vaccination effects on CD4 cells after COVID-19. Here immunoSEQ multiplex PCR was the method, and the copy in TCRdb shows in-frame clones only, minus some. The table records about 14,000 clones, around three quarters of them present only once. The antigens these receptors bind are not known. Here the sequenced sample was CD4+ T cells from PBMCs cultured with HCoV-NL63 spike peptides, taken after COVID-19 vaccination. The receptors were gathered from a human donor who had a prior SARS-CoV-2 infection. CDR3s include the opening cysteine and the closing phenylalanine or tryptophan. Fields, in order: D gene, V gene, clone size, J gene, CDR3 protein, CDR3 DNA. A D gene is named only where the DNA matches it firmly. Clone sizes are given selectively: once, few, many, or a class where the clone is expanded.

-	TRBV7-8	-	TRBJ2-1	CASSRLTNNEQFF	TGTGCCAGCAGCCGCCTCACTAACAATGAGCAGTTCTTC
-	TRBV5-6	-	TRBJ1-5	CASSLYSRAVSSQHF	TGTGCCAGCAGCTTGTATTCCAGGGCAGTTTCGTCCCAGCATTTT
TRBD2	TRBV6-5	-	TRBJ2-3	CASSYRSGSTDTQYF	TGTGCCAGCAGTTACCGTAGCGGGAGCACAGATACGCAGTATTTT
-	TRBV7-9	-	TRBJ2-3	CASSLNLFRDTDTQYF	TGTGCCAGCAGCTTGAATTTATTTCGGGACACAGATACGCAGTATTTT
-	TRBV7-3	-	TRBJ2-2	CASSLRGGTGELFF	TGTGCCAGCAGCTTACGTGGTGGCACCGGGGAGCTGTTTTTT
-	TRBV30	-	TRBJ1-5	CAWSVRGNQPQHF	TGTGCCTGGAGTGTACGGGGAAATCAGCCCCAGCATTTT
TRBD2	TRBV7-9	few	TRBJ2-3	CASSRGLAGVADTQYF	TGTGCCAGCAGCCGAGGACTAGCGGGAGTCGCAGATACGCAGTATTTT
TRBD1	TRBV6-1	-	TRBJ1-1	CASSELGTGSGAFF	TGTGCCAGCAGTGAGCTCGGGACAGGGTCTGGGGCTTTCTTT
-	TRBV27	once	TRBJ1-2	CASSLSWQGGFFGYTF	TGTGCCAGCAGTTTATCGTGGCAGGGCGGGTTCTTTGGCTACACCTTC
-	TRBV5-1	once	TRBJ2-3	CASSFGRGEGSTDTQYF	TGCGCCAGCAGCTTTGGTAGGGGGGAGGGGTCCACAGATACGCAGTATTTT
-	TRBV6-5	-	TRBJ2-7	CASSYSGVQTYEQYF	TGTGCCAGCAGTTACTCGGGAGTTCAGACCTACGAGCAGTACTTC
-	TRBV14	-	TRBJ1-3	CASSQWGRDSGNTIYF	TGTGCCAGCAGCCAGTGGGGACGAGACTCTGGAAACACCATATATTTT
-	TRBV12-3/TRBV12-4	medium-sized	TRBJ2-7	CASSRTGEQYF	TGTGCCAGCAGTCGGACGGGCGAGCAGTACTTC
TRBD2	TRBV7-8	-	TRBJ2-4	CASSLGSRGTRGYIQYF	TGTGCCAGCAGCTTAGGTTCAAGGGGGACTAGGGGGTACATTCAGTACTTC
TRBD1	TRBV7-3	-	TRBJ2-3	CASSPRTGGSTDTQYF	TGTGCCAGCAGCCCCCGGACAGGGGGTAGCACAGATACGCAGTATTTT
TRBD1	TRBV7-2	-	TRBJ2-5	CASSRGQGRTQETQYF	TGTGCCAGCAGCCGCGGACAGGGAAGGACCCAAGAGACCCAGTACTTC
-	TRBV7-2	-	TRBJ1-3	CASSPQGLGNTIYF	TGTGCCAGCAGCCCACAGGGTCTTGGAAACACCATATATTTT
-	TRBV2	few	TRBJ2-7	CASSRQRPPYEQYF	TGTGCCAGCAGCCGACAGAGACCTCCCTACGAGCAGTACTTC
-	TRBV5-1	once	TRBJ1-2	CASSRISVSGYTF	TGCGCCAGCAGCCGAATTAGTGTCAGCGGCTACACCTTC
-	TRBV5-8	-	TRBJ2-5	CASSRGVPQETQYF	TGTGCCAGCAGCAGGGGGGTTCCCCAAGAGACCCAGTACTTC
TRBD2	TRBV7-2	-	TRBJ2-1	CASSLSLAGYNEQFF	TGTGCCAGCAGCTTATCGCTAGCGGGGTACAATGAGCAGTTCTTC
-	TRBV5-5	-	TRBJ1-1	CASSFGANTEAFF	TGTGCCAGCAGCTTCGGGGCGAACACTGAAGCTTTCTTT
-	TRBV5-4	-	TRBJ1-2	CASSSRGGEYGYTF	TGTGCCAGCAGCTCGCGTGGGGGGGAGTATGGCTACACCTTC
-	TRBV19	few	TRBJ1-1	CASSQGRAFF	TGTGCCAGTTCACAGGGAAGGGCTTTCTTT
-	TRBV5-1	-	TRBJ2-1	CASSLQGYNEQFF	TGCGCCAGCAGTCTCCAGGGGTACAATGAGCAGTTCTTC